This entry lists 21 T cell receptor beta chains sequenced from one sample in a study of regulatory T cells in long-lasting Graves disease. Time point denoted: newly diagnosed GD, antithyroid drugs for less than 3 months. PBMCs were the source of the RNA used for TCR sequencing. With iRepertoire HTBI primers and Arm-PCR of CDR3 regions, TCR beta libraries were built. TCRdb re-derived calls from the multiplex PCR reads in MiXCR, one entry per CDR3 protein. This table holds under 250,000 distinct CDR3 sequences, around 20% found once. The sample here was peripheral blood mononuclear cells (PBMCs), taken at new diagnosis, from a patient treated with antithyroid drugs. The receptors derive from a female donor with Graves disease.

This clonotype was found many times. The chain recombines TRBV7-2 with TRBJ2-7, with D possibly TRBD1 on 6 matching bases. Germline V gene lookup returns CDR1 SGHTA and CDR2 FQGNSA. Trimming stripped 2 bases from V and 6 bases from J, with 17 bases between. The CDR3 sequence is 15 residues long. The CDR3 DNA is TGTGCCAGCAGCTTATCGGCCAGGGGACGGGTCGAGCAGTACTTC. This codes for CASSLSARGRVEQYF.

This clonotype was seen a handful of times. The rearrangement uses TRBV19 and TRBJ2-3, with 13 bases that match TRBD2. The CDR3 has 15 amino acids. In germline, CDR1 is LNHDA, CDR2 SQIVND (reference sequence). V lost 4 bases to trimming and J lost 6 bases; unmatched junction nucleotides: 4. The CDR3 sequence is CASSTTSGRGDTQYF. The DNA of the CDR3 is TGTGCCAGTAGTACCACTAGCGGGAGGGGTGATACGCAGTATTTT.

This clonotype turned up a few times. This chain joins TRBV2 and TRBJ2-7; 7 bases are shared with TRBD2. CDR3 length: 14 residues. Losses at the gene ends were 3 bases for V and 1 base for J; bases not matched to a gene: 3. Germline CDR1 reads SNHLY; CDR2 reads FYNNEI. The CDR3 reads CASSEGGWSYEQYF. CDR3 coding DNA: TGTGCCAGCAGTGAGGGAGGGTGGTCCTACGAGCAGTACTTC. The variable domain in full, with the rest retrieved from reference TRBV2 and TRBJ2-7, is EPEVTQTPSHQVTQMGQEVILRCVPISNHLYFYWYRQILGQKVEFLVSFYNNEISEKSEIFDDQFSVERPDGSNFTLKIRSTKLEDSAMYFCASSEGGWSYEQYFGPGTRLTVT.

At least ten counts were recorded for this clonotype. The rearrangement joins TRBV18 to TRBJ2-7, with unresolved D. The germline CDR1 and CDR2 sequences are KGHSH and LQKENI. This CDR3 is 13 amino acids long. The ends were cut back, 0 bases at V and 2 bases at J, with 5 bases in the middle. For the CDR3, the DNA is TGTGCCAGCTCACCACCCTCCACCTACGAGCAGTACTTC. Encoded protein: CASSPPSTYEQYF.

This clonotype was counted ten times or more. A junction end diverges from the germline sequence, so it may reflect a read error. For the CDR3, the DNA is TGTGCCAGCAGACAAGATTGGCGGGGTTCTGGAAACACCATATATTTT. It is translated as CASRQDWRGSGNTIYF. The chain carries TRBV3-1 and TRBJ1-3; D gene unclear. Germline CDR1 LGHDT, CDR2 YNNKEL (reference sequence). The CDR3 runs 16 residues.

This clonotype was detected ten times or more. This chain connects TRBV4-1 to TRBJ1-5; D gene ambiguous. Germline CDR1 is MGHRA and CDR2 is YSYEKL. There are 16 residues in the CDR3. The V end was cut by 5 bases, the J end by 4 bases, with 18 bases between. The CDR3 spells CASSSGRAEINQPQHF. CDR3 in DNA: TGCGCCAGCAGCTCCGGCCGGGCAGAGATTAATCAGCCCCAGCATTTT.

The chain combines TRBV4-1 with TRBJ2-7; 7 positions agree with TRBD2. The trim removed 4 bases at V and 3 bases at J, leaving 9 bases unmatched. This CDR3 has 15 amino acids. Germline loops: CDR1 MGHRA, CDR2 YSYEKL. CDR3 sequence reads: CASSLGPAGIYEQYF. The CDR3 DNA follows: TGCGCCAGCAGCCTTGGACCAGCGGGGATCTACGAGCAGTACTTC.

V usage is TRBV6-2 or TRBV6-3 and J usage is TRBJ2-7, with 7 bases fitting TRBD2. Trimming cost V 4 bases and J 0 bases; bases outside gene matches: 12. Germline assignment: CDR1 MNHEY and CDR2 SVGEGT. The CDR3 totals 17 residues. As DNA, the CDR3 is TGTGCCAGCAGTTCACTTCTAGCGGAAACTAGCTCCTACGAGCAGTACTTC. This encodes CASSSLLAETSSYEQYF.

Comment on this clonotype: The conserved closing phenylalanine or tryptophan is absent in this CDR3, likely reflecting a read error. The chain links TRBV3-1 to TRBJ1-6; 8 positions agree with TRBD1. Germline lookup yields CDR1 LGHDT and CDR2 YNNKEL (reference sequence). The V gene end was trimmed by 4 bases and the J gene end by 7 bases; junction bases not matched to a gene: 3. This CDR3 comprises 14 residues. The CDR3 DNA reads as TGTGCCAGCAGCCTAACAGGGGGGAATTCACCCCTCCACTCT. Translation gives CASSLTGGNSPLHS.

Points on this clonotype: This may be a read error: a much more frequent sequence differs by one nucleotide. The chain recombines TRBV7-6 with TRBJ2-1; D gene uncertain. The last part of the DNA fits TRBJ2-5 better; the J call may be wrong. Germline-derived CDR1 and CDR2 are SGHVS and FNYEAQ. This CDR3 spans 13 amino acids. The CDR3 loop reads CTSSTRSRETQYF. The DNA for the CDR3 is TGTACCAGCAGCACCCGCAGCAGGGAGACCCAGTACTTC.

This clonotype was found many times. This chain connects TRBV7-2 to TRBJ2-5; TRBD2 aligns across 12 bases. Germline lookup yields CDR1 SGHTA and CDR2 FQGNSA. The CDR3 has 16 residues. V shed 4 bases and J 0 bases; nucleotides not matched to a gene: 3. The CDR3 spells CASSSRLAGDQETQYF. In nucleotides, the CDR3 is TGTGCCAGCAGCTCCAGACTAGCGGGGGACCAAGAGACCCAGTACTTC.

This clonotype was counted ten times or more. The chain combines TRBV6-1 with TRBJ2-7, with a possible D match to TRBD1 (6 bases). Trimming cost V 5 bases and J 7 bases, with 15 bases left between them. Germline CDR1 MNHNS, CDR2 SASEGT. The CDR3 is 13 amino acids. This chain's CDR3 is CASSPSGHLEQYF. The DNA for the CDR3 is TGTGCCAGCAGTCCCTCGGGACATTTGGAGCAGTACTTC.

The sample holds a few counts of this clonotype. The chain recombines TRBV5-4 with TRBJ2-1; a weak D match, TRBD2 (6 bases). The length of the CDR3 is 16 residues. Trimming removed 0 bases from V and 13 bases from J, with 23 bases in between. The germline V gene has CDR1 SGHNT and CDR2 YYREEE (reference sequence). CDR3 sequence (DNA): TGTGCCAGCAGCTTGGCTGAGACTAGGGCCTCTCGGTACCAGTTCTTC. This sequence encodes CASSLAETRASRYQFF.

A note on this clonotype: A far bigger clonotype differs at one base, so this is likely a read error. The chain carries TRBV13 and TRBJ2-4; D is uncertain. Germline-derived CDR1 and CDR2 are PRHDT and FYEKMQ (reference sequence). The germline V and J ends were trimmed by 1 base and 13 bases, with 20 bases remaining between them. The CDR3 has 15 amino acids. In nucleotides, the CDR3 is TGTGCCAGCAGCTTAGTGGCCTCCATCCTCCATGAGCAGTACTTC. Protein product: CASSLVASILHEQYF.

V and J are TRBV2 and TRBJ1-5, with 7 bases fitting TRBD1. The germline V gene has CDR1 SNHLY and CDR2 FYNNEI. The CDR3 covers 13 residues. Germline trimming cut 6 bases from V and 9 bases from J; bases unmatched to any gene: 8. For the CDR3, the DNA is TGTGCCAGCAGGCAGGGGGAGACGGGGCCCCAGCATTTT. This encodes CASRQGETGPQHF.

There are many counts of this clonotype. The chain uses TRBV20-1 and TRBJ2-7; unclear D gene. There are 13 residues in the CDR3. Looked up from germline, CDR1 is DFQATT and CDR2 is SNEGSKA (reference sequence). The V and J ends lost 0 bases and 1 base respectively, with 7 bases between them. Here the CDR3 reads CSARDQISYEQYF. The CDR3 DNA sequence: TGCAGTGCTAGAGATCAGATATCCTACGAGCAGTACTTC.

This clonotype was recorded a few times. One base away lies a much larger clone, so this may be a sequencing read error. The J gene is TRBJ1-2, the V gene TRBV2; 10 bases match TRBD1. The CDR3 spans 13 residues. Germline V CDR1 and CDR2: SNHLY, FYNNEI. The CDR3 DNA sequence: TGTGCCAGCAGTGACCGGACAGGGGGAGGCTGCACCTTC. This sequence encodes CASSDRTGGGCTF.

This clonotype was recorded many times. The chain combines TRBV19 with TRBJ1-1, with D possibly TRBD1 on 5 matching bases. The CDR3 covers 12 residues. V was clipped by 4 bases and J by 7 bases, with 10 bases between them. The germline V gene has CDR1 LNHDA and CDR2 SQIVND (reference sequence). For the CDR3, the DNA is TGTGCCAGTAGTACACGGGGGGGTGAAGCTTTCTTT. This translates into CASSTRGGEAFF.

Worth noting for this clonotype: A read error is the likely source, as a far larger clone sits one nucleotide away. The chain couples TRBV6-5 to TRBJ1-2; D remains ambiguous. The CDR3 sequence is 14 residues long. Germline V gives CDR1 MNHEY, CDR2 SVGAGI. CDR3 region: CASSSMRGAYSYTF. The CDR3 coding sequence is TGTGCCAGCAGTTCCATGCGAGGAGCCTATAGCTACACCTTC.

Details on this clonotype: With a far larger clone one base away, a read error is the likely cause. This sequence joins TRBV7-3 and TRBJ2-7; 7 bases are shared with TRBD1. The CDR3 consists of 15 residues. The germline V gene has CDR1 SGHTA and CDR2 FQGTGA. The CDR3 protein is CAGSQDYAQGYEQYF. CDR3 DNA sequence: TGCGCCGGCAGCCAAGATTACGCACAGGGGTACGAGCAGTACTTC. The whole variable domain, filled in from reference TRBV7-3 and TRBJ2-7, reads GAGVSQTPSNKVTEKGKYVELRCDPISGHTALYWYRQSLGQGPEFLIYFQGTGAADDSGLPNDRFFAVRPEGSVSTLKIQRTERGDSAVYLCAGSQDYAQGYEQYFGPGTRLTVT.

This clonotype was detected ten times or more. J is TRBJ2-5 and V is TRBV18; maybe TRBD1 (5 bases). Germline loops: CDR1 KGHSH, CDR2 LQKENI. The CDR3 covers 14 residues. V shed 3 bases and J shed 5 bases, with 13 bases lying between them. The CDR3 region has the DNA TGTGCCAGCTCACCGGTCAGGGCCAAGGAGACCCAGTACTTC. It yields the protein CASSPVRAKETQYF.